What follows are 17 T cell receptor beta chains derived from one specimen sequenced in a study of cytomegalovirus exposure and HLA in healthy donors. PCR involved 60 Vbeta and 13 Jbeta primers. The assay was immunoSEQ multiplex PCR, and TCRdb's table has in-frame clones only and misses some. The sample lists 85,000 to 110,000 clones; under 85% were seen once. The sample comprised PBMCs. Receptor source: a man aged 45-60 years in good health and CMV-seropositive.

The J gene is TRBJ1-1, the V gene TRBV10-3; D might be TRBD1 (5 bases). Germline V gene data show CDR1 as ENHRY and CDR2 as SYGVKD. Trimming shortened V by 1 base and J by 4 bases, and 10 bases separated the two germline ends. CDR3 length: 14 amino acids. CDR3 sequence (DNA): TGTGCCATCAGTGAGTATCTAAGGGGCACTGAAGCTTTCTTT. Amino acid sequence: CAISEYLRGTEAFF.

The J gene is TRBJ1-2, the V gene TRBV7-9; D is ambiguous. Germline V gives CDR1 SEHNR, CDR2 FQNEAQ (reference sequence). The CDR3 covers 15 residues. Trimming took off 0 bases at V and 2 bases at J, with 10 bases between the two ends. The CDR3 DNA sequence: TGTGCCAGCAGCTTAGCGGTGGGAGGAAACTATGGCTACACCTTC. Amino acid sequence: CASSLAVGGNYGYTF.

On this clone itself: A junction boundary mismatches the germline segment, possibly from a read error. The rearrangement joins TRBV7-6 to TRBJ2-5; 10 positions match TRBD2. The CDR3 has 16 residues. CDR1 and CDR2 from the germline V gene are SGHVS and FNYEAQ. The CDR3 loop reads CASSLGTSGYQGTQYF. The CDR3 DNA reads as TGTGCCAGCAGCTTAGGGACTAGCGGATACCAAGGGACCCAGTACTTC.

The chain links TRBV7-9 to TRBJ2-5, with D possibly being TRBD2 (5 bases). The J call may be wrong; the DNA end is better matched by TRBJ2-7. Germline lookup yields CDR1 SEHNR and CDR2 FQNEAQ (reference sequence). CDR3 length: 14 amino acids. This CDR3 reads CASSLTDGIYEQYF. CDR3 coding DNA: TGTGCCAGCAGCTTAACGGACGGGATCTACGAGCAGTACTTC.

The chain carries TRBV21-1 and TRBJ2-5; the tabulated D call, TRBD1, remains unverified against the DNA. The end of the DNA is better explained by TRBJ2-7, so the J call may be wrong. TRBV21-1 is described as a pseudogene. The CDR3 loop spans 23 amino acids. CDR3 residues: CASSPHRDRGDRPSGLYSYEQYF. The CDR3 DNA sequence: TGTGCCAGCAGCCCCCACCGGGACAGGGGAGATCGGCCTAGCGGGTTATACTCCTACGAGCAGTACTTC.

The CDR3 nucleotides are TGTGCCAGCAGTGAAAGGGGCTATGGCTACACCTTC. Translated, it gives CASSERGYGYTF. The chain couples TRBV6-5 to TRBJ1-2; weak D call: TRBD1 (5 bases). Trimming stripped 5 bases from V and 4 bases from J, with 8 bases between. The CDR3 has 12 amino acids. The germline V gene has CDR1 MNHEY and CDR2 SVGAGI.

J is TRBJ2-3 and V is TRBV29-1; TRBD2 matches at 10 bases. Germline V gene data show CDR1 as SQVTM and CDR2 as ANQGSEA. The CDR3 consists of 18 residues. V lost 0 bases, J lost 6 bases, and 15 bases stayed unmatched. The DNA of the CDR3 is TGCAGCGTTGAAGATGTAGCGGGAGGTCCCCAAGGCCCGGATACGCAGTATTTT. This translates into CSVEDVAGGPQGPDTQYF.

The chain has TRBV13 and TRBJ2-1; 7 bases line up with TRBD2. The CDR3 covers 12 residues. V lost 7 bases and J lost 13; bases outside the gene matches: 10. Per the germline V gene, CDR1 is PRHDT and CDR2 is FYEKMQ (reference sequence). Here the CDR3 DNA reads TGTGCCAGCACCAGACAGCGGGACCCACAGTTCTTC. Amino acids: CASTRQRDPQFF.

The rearrangement links TRBV5-1 to TRBJ1-2, with 7 bases matching TRBD1. The germline CDR1 and CDR2 sequences are SGHRS and YFSETQ. The CDR3 is made up of 15 amino acids. The J segment lost 5 bases and the V segment lost 0 bases, leaving 7 bases of the junction unmatched. DNA for the CDR3: TGCGCCAGCAGCTTGGGTACCCCGGGACAGTATGGCTACACCTTC. Protein product: CASSLGTPGQYGYTF.

V is TRBV28 and J is TRBJ2-3; D perhaps matches TRBD2 (6 bases). The CDR3 is 16 residues long. Germline loops: CDR1 MDHEN, CDR2 SYDVKM. V lost 4 bases to trimming and J lost 0 bases, with 14 bases between them. CDR3 nucleotides: TGTGCCAGCAGTTCCCCGCCCGGAGGGAGCACAGATACGCAGTATTTT. Protein: CASSSPPGGSTDTQYF.

This chain connects TRBV9 to TRBJ2-3; no definite D call. Trimming cost V 0 bases and J 5 bases, with 16 bases left between them. Per the germline V gene, CDR1 is SGDLS and CDR2 is YYNGEE. The CDR3 is 16 residues long. CDR3 residues: CASSVDVPESGDTQYF. CDR3 coding DNA: TGTGCCAGCAGCGTAGATGTTCCGGAGTCTGGAGATACGCAGTATTTT.

The rearrangement uses TRBV4-1 and TRBJ1-3; D perhaps matches TRBD1 (5 bases). Germline-derived CDR1 and CDR2 are MGHRA and YSYEKL. CDR3 length equals 16 residues. Deletions cut 1 base from V and 2 bases from J, with 12 bases between. In DNA, the CDR3 is TGCGCCAGCAGCCAAGCAAACAGGAACCCTGGAAACACCATATATTTT. Protein sequence: CASSQANRNPGNTIYF.

CDR3 sequence: CASSRWTSISDTQYF. For the CDR3, the DNA is TGTGCCAGCAGCCGGTGGACTAGTATTTCCGATACGCAGTATTTT. The chain combines TRBV5-5 with TRBJ2-3, with 7 nucleotides matching TRBD2. The CDR3 totals 15 residues. In germline, CDR1 is SGHKS, CDR2 YYEKEE (reference sequence). The V segment lost 4 bases and the J segment 6 bases; nucleotides outside the gene matches: 11.

This rearrangement joins TRBV5-1 to TRBJ2-2, with TRBD1 matching over 7 bases. The V gene end was trimmed by 2 bases and the J gene end by 2 bases; junction bases not matched to a gene: 6. Germline V gene sequence: CDR1 SGHRS, CDR2 YFSETQ. The CDR3 extends over 16 amino acids. The CDR3 bases are TGCGCCAGCAGCTTCGGTTTAGGGGGCAACACCGGGGAGCTGTTTTTT. Translated, it gives CASSFGLGGNTGELFF.

The genes are TRBV10-3 and TRBJ1-1, with a weak D call TRBD1 (5 bases). CDR1 and CDR2 from the germline V gene are ENHRY and SYGVKD. The CDR3 has 13 amino acids. Trimming removed 8 bases from V and 5 bases from J, with 15 bases in between. The chain's CDR3 is CAIWGQGGTEAFF. The CDR3 bases are TGTGCCATCTGGGGTCAGGGAGGAACTGAAGCTTTCTTT.

V gene TRBV15 combines with J gene TRBJ2-1, with a tentative D call TRBD1 (6 bases). V was clipped by 1 base and J by 11 bases, with 15 bases between them. The germline V gene has CDR1 LNHNV and CDR2 YYDKDF (reference sequence). The CDR3 extends over 14 amino acids. CDR3 amino acids: CATSRAGTISQQFF. As DNA, the CDR3 is TGTGCCACCAGCAGAGCTGGGACAATTAGCCAGCAGTTCTTC.

The V gene is TRBV2, the J gene TRBJ2-1; D gene uncertain. With 7 bases removed from V and 0 bases from J, the gap between germline ends came to 19 bases. The CDR3 loop spans 17 amino acids. The V gene's germline CDR1 is SNHLY and CDR2 FYNNEI. CDR3 sequence (DNA): TGTGCCAGCACCCCCCGGGTAGCACCGAGCTCCTACAATGAGCAGTTCTTC. This gives the protein CASTPRVAPSSYNEQFF.